One sample yielded the 15 T cell receptor beta chains listed below, sequenced in a study of response to subunit inactivated influenza vaccine. TCRdb re-derived calls from the RT-PCR reads in MiXCR, one entry per CDR3 protein. The sample contains 200,000 to 300,000 distinct CDR3 sequences, 9% to 15% of which appear only once. Sample: non-naive T cells sorted from PBMCs, taken roughly 2 weeks before vaccination. All receptors derive from a man aged 45-65 years who received an inactivated influenza vaccine.

This clonotype was seen a few times. This chain joins TRBV20-1 and TRBJ2-7, with 10 bases matching TRBD2. V lost 1 base to trimming and J lost 5 bases; unmatched junction nucleotides: 5. The length of the CDR3 is 14 residues. Germline CDR1 is DFQATT and CDR2 is SNEGSKA (reference sequence). In nucleotides, the CDR3 is TGCAGTGCTAGAGCAGCGGGAGGGCCCCACGAGCAGTACTTC. This translates into CSARAAGGPHEQYF.

The CDR3 region has the DNA TGCAGTGCTGCCACCTTAGCGGAGTACACAGATACGCAGTATTTT. Its protein product is CSAATLAEYTDTQYF. This chain joins TRBV20-1 and TRBJ2-3, with D perhaps matching TRBD2 (6 bases). Germline V lookup: CDR1 DFQATT, CDR2 SNEGSKA (reference sequence). This CDR3 region has 15 residues. Trimming left V 5 bases short and J 2 bases short, with 17 bases between.

V usage is TRBV6-2 or TRBV6-3 and J usage is TRBJ2-1; D is perhaps TRBD1 (8 bases). The CDR3 totals 13 residues. Trimming took 6 bases from V and 9 from J, leaving 15 bases between them. Germline values: CDR1 MNHEY, CDR2 SVGEGT. CDR3 in DNA: TGTGCCAGCAGGTTACAGGGGGGGAGTGAGCAGTTCTTC. Residues: CASRLQGGSEQFF.

The rearrangement links TRBV14 to TRBJ1-6, with TRBD1 identical over 7 bases. V was clipped by 4 bases and J by 6 bases; unmatched bases: 3. Germline CDR1 is SGHDN and CDR2 is FVKESK. The CDR3 sequence is 14 residues long. The CDR3 DNA sequence: TGTGCCAGCAGCCTGACAGGGTTTAATTCACCCCTCCACTTT. Protein product: CASSLTGFNSPLHF.

The CDR3 sequence: CAIRPTGVPEAFF. The CDR3 DNA follows: TGTGCCATCAGACCGACAGGGGTTCCTGAAGCTTTCTTT. This chain links TRBV10-3 with TRBJ1-1; 8 bases fit TRBD1. Germline values: CDR1 ENHRY, CDR2 SYGVKD. This CDR3 has 13 amino acids. The ends lost 6 bases at V and 6 bases at J; junction bases unmatched: 6.

This clonotype was found a few times. J is TRBJ2-2 and V is TRBV7-2, with 7 bases matching TRBD2. The CDR3 totals 16 residues. J was trimmed by 4 bases and V by 5 bases; bases with no gene match: 10. CDR1 is SGHTA and CDR2 is FQGNSA in the germline V gene. CDR3 region: CASSPKDGRLTGELFF. CDR3 in DNA: TGTGCCAGCAGCCCAAAGGACGGGAGGCTCACCGGGGAGCTGTTTTTT. Full variable domain (rest looked up from reference TRBV7-2 and TRBJ2-2): GAGVSQSPSNKVTEKGKDVELRCDPISGHTALYWYRQSLGQGLEFLIYFQGNSAPDKSGLPSDRFSAERTGGSVSTLTIQRTQQEDSAVYLCASSPKDGRLTGELFFGEGSRLTVL.

This clonotype turned up a few times. The V gene is TRBV4-2, the J gene TRBJ1-4; D is possibly TRBD1 (5 bases). The CDR3 totals 15 residues. In germline, CDR1 is LGHNA, CDR2 YNFKEQ. Trimming cost V 0 bases and J 5 bases, with 10 bases left between them. The CDR3 nucleotides are TGTGCCAGCAGCCAAGATGGTGGGGCGAATGAAAAACTGTTTTTT. It yields the protein CASSQDGGANEKLFF.

The CDR3 sequence is CSVEAGRRGGWVEAFF. The CDR3 DNA is TGCAGCGTTGAAGCTGGACGCCGAGGAGGGTGGGTTGAAGCTTTCTTT. The gene calls are TRBV29-1 and TRBJ1-1; D call uncertain. CDR1 is SQVTM and CDR2 is ANQGSEA in the germline V gene. Trimming took off 1 base at V and 7 bases at J, with 22 bases between the two ends. CDR3 length: 16 residues. The entire variable domain, with the rest obtained from reference TRBV29-1 and TRBJ1-1, is as follows: SAVISQKPSRDICQRGTSLTIQCQVDSQVTMMFWYRQQPGQSLTLIATANQGSEATYESGFVIDKFPISRPNLTFSTLTVSNMSPEDSSIYLCSVEAGRRGGWVEAFFGQGTRLTVV.

This clonotype was counted only a few times. The chain combines TRBV5-1 with TRBJ2-5; 7 positions match TRBD2. The CDR3 has 15 residues. V trimming: 1 base; J trimming: 4 bases; junction bases outside the gene matches: 7. CDR1 is SGHRS, CDR2 YFSETQ, per germline. CDR3 sequence reads: CASSLSSQRGETQYF. The CDR3 DNA follows: TGCGCCAGCAGCTTGTCCTCCCAGCGGGGAGAGACCCAGTACTTC. The full variable domain, rest sourced from reference TRBV5-1 and TRBJ2-5, is KAGVTQTPRYLIKTRGQQVTLSCSPISGHRSVSWYQQTPGQGLQFLFEYFSETQRNKGNFPGRFSGRQFSNSRSEMNVSTLELGDSALYLCASSLSSQRGETQYFGPGTRLLVL.

This chain connects TRBV4-1 to TRBJ2-4, with D unclear. Trimming removed 1 base at V and 9 bases at J, with 13 bases between. The CDR3 has 14 amino acids. Germline V gene lookup returns CDR1 MGHRA and CDR2 YSYEKL. The CDR3 nucleotides read TGCGCCAGCAGCCAAGTTTCTAGTATTAGCATTCAGTACTTC. As protein: CASSQVSSISIQYF.

This clonotype turned up a few times. The chain has TRBV6-6 and TRBJ1-1; D remains unclear. V was cut by 5 bases and J by 5 bases, with 9 bases left in between. This CDR3 is built from 12 residues. From germline, CDR1 is MNHNY and CDR2 SVGAGI (reference sequence). The CDR3 spells CASSIIRTEAFF. DNA for the CDR3: TGTGCCAGCAGTATTATAAGGACTGAAGCTTTCTTT.

The V gene is TRBV10-3, the J gene TRBJ2-2; the D is unclear. The V end lost 1 base, the J end lost 6 bases, and 9 bases lay between the germline ends. Germline values: CDR1 ENHRY, CDR2 SYGVKD. The CDR3 has 14 residues. The CDR3 here is CAISELRASGELFF. The CDR3 nucleotides are TGTGCCATCAGTGAGTTAAGGGCGTCCGGGGAGCTGTTTTTT.

This clonotype was counted many times. The genes are TRBV18 and TRBJ2-6, with no clear D. The CDR3 loop spans 14 amino acids. The germline V gene encodes CDR1 KGHSH and CDR2 LQKENI. The germline V and J ends were trimmed by 6 bases and 0 bases, with 6 bases remaining between them. DNA of the CDR3: TGTGCCAGCTCGTTGGACTCTGGGGCCAACGTCCTGACTTTC. Amino acid sequence: CASSLDSGANVLTF.

The chain employs TRBV6-2 or TRBV6-3 and TRBJ2-7; D perhaps matches TRBD1 (5 bases). CDR1 is MNHEY, CDR2 SVGEGT, per germline. Trimming pared 2 bases from V and 0 bases from J, leaving 5 bases between. The CDR3 is 13 residues long. The CDR3 DNA reads TGTGCCAGCAGTTACGACAGCTCCTACGAGCAGTACTTC. Amino acid sequence: CASSYDSSYEQYF.

The chain recombines TRBV12-3 or TRBV12-4 with TRBJ2-3, with D perhaps given as TRBD1 or TRBD2 (7 bases each). Trimming stripped 0 bases from V and 8 bases from J, with 18 bases between. This CDR3 is built from 16 residues. The CDR3 nucleotides read TGTGCCAGCAGTTTAGCGGCTGGGAGGGGGCTGGTTACGCAGTATTTT. Amino acids: CASSLAAGRGLVTQYF.